This T cell receptor beta chain comes out of a study of blood T cell repertoires in COVID-19. Study-wide background: There were acute and convalescent COVID-19 samples, and they came from the United States, Italy and Spain. Nucleic acid was either cDNA or gDNA, and it came from T cells, B-cell-depleted T cells, or PBMCs.

Germline lookup yields CDR1 SGDLS and CDR2 YYNGEE. CDR3 length equals 17 residues. The ends lost 4 bases at V and 1 base at J; junction bases unmatched: 5. Sequenced by immunoSEQ multiplex PCR; TCRdb stores in-frame clones only, minus some. The sample has some 140,000 clones; around 87% are singletons. The chain recombines TRBV9 with TRBJ2-6; 10 bases agree with TRBD1. The sample taken for sequencing was peripheral blood. This clonotype was sampled from a man between 65 and 85 years old with active COVID-19. CDR3 in DNA: TGTGCCAGCAGCCCGTGGGACAGGGGATCTGGGGCCAACGTCCTGACTTTC. Translated: CASSPWDRGSGANVLTF.